The clone carrying this TCR beta chain turned up a few times. Amplification targeted TCR beta CDR3 regions from RNA transcripts. TCR CDR3 underwent first-round RT-PCR with the HTBI primer set. MiXCR was run by TCRdb on the multiplex PCR reads, yielding one entry per CDR3 protein. The sample includes some 400,000 distinct CDR3 sequences, approximately 20% of them seen just once. This sample is drawn from a study of T cells in Graves' hyperthyroidism and ophthalmopathy. CDR1 SNHLY and CDR2 FYNNEI come from the germline V gene. This CDR3 has 15 residues. J was trimmed by 5 bases and V by 11 bases; bases with no gene match: 11. A patient was excluded if there was uncontrolled infection, other autoimmune disease, pregnancy or lactation. Together with thyroid ultrasound, orbital computed tomography, serum thyroxine and TRAb, clinical symptoms were used for diagnoses.

This chain uses TRBV2 with TRBJ2-5; 13 bases fit TRBD2. The receptor was derived from a woman aged 18-29 years with Graves' hyperthyroidism. The sample was blood. The DNA of the CDR3 is TGTGCCGGGGGACTAGCGGGGTCCCTAGGGGAGACCCAGTACTTC. Its protein product is CAGGLAGSLGETQYF.